The sequence of this TCR beta chain was determined in a study of cytomegalovirus exposure and HLA in healthy donors. Whole-study results and caveats: The study labeled 164 TCR beta chains cytomegalovirus-associated. Earlier analysis found most TCR beta V segments productive about 87% or about 30% of the time. Accurate prediction of HLA-A and HLA-B alleles (for most subjects) was reportedly achieved from TCR beta sequences.

Comments on this clone: As yet, its antigen is unknown.

The CDR3 loop spans 16 amino acids. CDR1 LNHDA and CDR2 SQIVND come from the germline V gene (reference sequence). V was pared by 5 bases and J by 0 bases, with 7 bases of the junction left unmatched. A multiplex PCR was run with 60 Vbeta primers and 13 Jbeta primers. Per the study methods: A follow-up analysis tallied tens of millions of unique TCR beta chains, 9 million to 11 million shared. Some clones are missing from TCRdb's copy, which holds only in-frame ones; the method was immunoSEQ multiplex PCR. Clone size and V and J calls were adopted from that table, with D and trimming inferred from the DNA. The table lists 150,000 to 180,000 clones, 70% to 90% of them singletons, with roughly 2.3% in the top ten.

This chain links TRBV19 with TRBJ2-3; TRBD2 agrees at 8 bases. Material: PBMCs. This TCR was sampled from a young woman in good health and CMV-seronegative. This CDR3 reads CASSQMAGGSTDTQYF. CDR3 in DNA: TGTGCCAGTAGTCAGATGGCGGGAGGAAGCACAGATACGCAGTATTTT.